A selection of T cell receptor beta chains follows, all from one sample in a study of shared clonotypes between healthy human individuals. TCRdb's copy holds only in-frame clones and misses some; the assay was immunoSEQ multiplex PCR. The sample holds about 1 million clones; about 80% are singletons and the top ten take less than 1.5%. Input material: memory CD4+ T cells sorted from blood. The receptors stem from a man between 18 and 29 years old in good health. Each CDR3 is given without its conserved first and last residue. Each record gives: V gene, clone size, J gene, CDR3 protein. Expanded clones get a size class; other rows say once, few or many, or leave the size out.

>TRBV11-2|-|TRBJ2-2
ASSLGAGGPAGELF
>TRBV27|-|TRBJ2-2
ASSVTGRANTGELF
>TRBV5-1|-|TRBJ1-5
ASSLDGGSGQPQH
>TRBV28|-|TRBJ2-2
ASSLGDILYPGELF
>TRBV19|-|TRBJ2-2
ASSMWQDFTGELF
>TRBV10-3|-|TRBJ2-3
AIRASGDQDTQY
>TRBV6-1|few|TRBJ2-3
ASSPTSGKPDTQY
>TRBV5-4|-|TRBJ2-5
ASSERERGSRETQY
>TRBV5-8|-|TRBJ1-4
ASSPTVSTNEKLF
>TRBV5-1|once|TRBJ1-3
ASSPGRISGNTIY
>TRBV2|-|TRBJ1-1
ASSAQMNTEAF
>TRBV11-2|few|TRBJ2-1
ASSLVPGILVEQF
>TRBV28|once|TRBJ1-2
ASSYGNYGYT
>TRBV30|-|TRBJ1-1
AWSTGQGNTEAF
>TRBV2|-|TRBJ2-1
ASSLNEQF
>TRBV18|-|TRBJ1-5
ASSPQGYDRAPQPQH
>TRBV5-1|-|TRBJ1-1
ASRVGEGVEEAF
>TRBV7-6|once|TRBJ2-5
ASSSTSLGQETQY
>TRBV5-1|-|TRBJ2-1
ASSLGTSGSSYNEQF
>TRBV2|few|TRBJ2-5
ASSEDRGLETQY
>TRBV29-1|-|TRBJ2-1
SVEGDLPAGGPVLNEQF
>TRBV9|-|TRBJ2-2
ASSPRDTNTGELF
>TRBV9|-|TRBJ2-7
ASSVGGYEQY
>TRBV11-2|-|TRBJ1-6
ASSPQDSSPLH
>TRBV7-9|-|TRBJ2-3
ASSLTTSGILTLTDTQY